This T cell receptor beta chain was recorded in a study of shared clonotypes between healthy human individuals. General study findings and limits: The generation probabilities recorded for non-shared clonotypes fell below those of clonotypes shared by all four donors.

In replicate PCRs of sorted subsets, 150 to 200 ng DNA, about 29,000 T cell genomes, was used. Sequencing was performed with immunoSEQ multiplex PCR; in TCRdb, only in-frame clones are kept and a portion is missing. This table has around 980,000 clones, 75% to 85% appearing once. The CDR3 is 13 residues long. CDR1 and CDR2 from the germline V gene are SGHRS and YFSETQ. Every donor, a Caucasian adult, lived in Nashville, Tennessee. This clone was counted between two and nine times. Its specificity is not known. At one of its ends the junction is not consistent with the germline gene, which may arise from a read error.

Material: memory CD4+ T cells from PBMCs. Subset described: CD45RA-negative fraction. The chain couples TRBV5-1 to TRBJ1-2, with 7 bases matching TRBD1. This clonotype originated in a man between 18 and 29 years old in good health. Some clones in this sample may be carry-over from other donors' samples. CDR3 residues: CASSPDRDRGPVF. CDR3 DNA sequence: TGCGCCAGCAGCCCAGACCGGGACAGAGGACCCGTCTTC.